This TCR beta chain was recorded in a study of cytomegalovirus exposure and HLA in healthy donors. Findings and caveats of the study: Earlier results showed most TCR beta V segments being productive about 87% or about 30% of the time. Associated with HLA alleles at 0.05 false discovery rate in a later analysis were 15,000 to 20,000 TCR beta sequences.

With 0 bases clipped from V and 7 bases from J, the junction kept 3 bases outside the gene matches. The germline CDR1 and CDR2 sequences are SGHNT and YYREEE (reference sequence). The CDR3 loop spans 14 amino acids. To note about this clone: Antigen specificity is unknown.

The study ran its PCR with 60 Vbeta and 13 Jbeta primers. This table comes from immunoSEQ multiplex PCR, and its TCRdb copy is limited to in-frame clones, with some not included. The sample has about 120,000 clones, 75% to 90% seen once. The sequenced material came from PBMCs. The sequence was obtained from a female donor in good health and CMV-seropositive. The V gene is TRBV5-4, the J gene TRBJ1-4, with TRBD1 identical over 7 bases. The CDR3 sequence: CASSLGQGGEKLFF. CDR3 sequence (DNA): TGTGCCAGCAGCTTGGGGCAGGGGGGTGAAAAACTGTTTTTT.